Listed here are 5 T cell receptor beta chains from one sample, sequenced in a study of tumor and adjacent non-tumor tissue in lung cancer. TCRbeta libraries were built with three rounds of nested PCR, modified from ARM-PCR. TCRdb used MiXCR to reprocess the multiplex PCR reads, holding one entry per CDR3 protein. This sample has 81,000 or so distinct CDR3 sequences; roughly 80% occur once, and the top ten carry about half. No cell sorting was done before RNA was extracted from the tissue. Distant lung tissue was collected more than 3 cm away from the tumor edge. The sequenced material came from distant non-tumor lung tissue. Source of these receptors: a man aged 60 to 75 with non-small cell lung cancer.

Concerning this clonotype itself: It is likely a read error, because the conserved phenylalanine at the end of the CDR3 is missing. The chain links TRBV11-3 to TRBJ2-2; D is perhaps TRBD2 (5 bases). V lost 4 bases, J lost 6 bases, and 24 bases lay in between. The CDR3 consists of 18 residues. CDR1 and CDR2 (germline): SGHNT, YENEEA. This chain's CDR3 is CASSSRGAKGYRAGELFC. For the CDR3, the DNA is TGTGCCAGCAGCTCCCGGGGAGCGAAAGGATACAGAGCCGGGGAGCTGTTTTGT.

With respect to this clonotype: The junction and the germline gene differ at one end; a read error may be behind it. The chain is built from TRBV4-1 and TRBJ1-1, with D perhaps TRBD1 (6 bases). The V gene's germline CDR1 is MGHRA and CDR2 YSYEKL. The CDR3 contains 13 residues. The CDR3 DNA reads as TGCGCCAGTAGGAAAGAGGGGGGGACTGAAGGTTTCTTT. Its translation is CASRKEGGTEGFF.

As regards this clonotype: A read error is possible here, since a much larger clone lies one base away. The V and J genes are TRBV20-1 and TRBJ2-1; the D gene could be TRBD1 or TRBD2 (5 bases each). The CDR3 contains 17 residues. Germline V gives CDR1 DFQATT, CDR2 SNEGSKA (reference sequence). The CDR3 coding sequence is TGCAGTGTTAGAGATAGTGGGACCAGGACGTCCTACAATGAGCAGTTCTTC. Its translation: CSVRDSGTRTSYNEQFF.

This clonotype showed up just once. Since a much larger clone is just one base distant, this may be a read error. The chain carries TRBV4-1 and TRBJ1-1, with D unclear. The germline V gene encodes CDR1 MGHRA and CDR2 YSYEKL. The CDR3 is 14 residues long. CDR3 sequence: CTSSQGWGNTEAFF. In DNA form, the CDR3 reads TGCACCAGCAGCCAAGGATGGGGGAACACTGAAGCTTTCTTT.

This chain links TRBV29-1 with TRBJ1-2; no clear D. The V and J ends lost 3 bases and 7 bases respectively, with 15 bases between them. Germline CDR1 SQVTM, CDR2 ANQGSEA. This CDR3 region has 13 residues. The CDR3: CSVDPRRESGYTF. The CDR3 region has the DNA TGCAGCGTTGACCCAAGGAGGGAAAGTGGCTACACCTTC.